Shown below are 5 T cell receptor beta chains from a single sample sequenced in a study of T-cell reconstitution after alpha-beta-depleted transplantation in children. The authors prepared the TCRbeta library with unique molecular identifiers. TCRdb passed the PCR reads through MiXCR, listing each CDR3 protein once. The sample lists around 500,000 distinct CDR3 sequences, roughly 23% occurring once. The source was PBMCs, mostly from graft donor cells, collected 360 days after TCRalphabeta/CD19-depleted stem cell transplant. The source is a boy in the first two years of life who had a stem cell transplant for acute myeloid leukemia, so the T cells may come from the graft donor.

This clonotype was seen repeatedly, ten times or more. The chain couples TRBV24-1 to TRBJ2-2, with D possibly matching TRBD2 (5 bases). The CDR3 runs to 14 residues. CDR1 and CDR2 from the germline V gene are KGHDR and SFDVKD. Trimming took off 6 bases at V and 10 bases at J, with 17 bases between the two ends. In DNA, the CDR3 is TGTGCCACCAGTAGCCCCCTTGAGGGTGTGGAGCTGTTTTTT. Protein sequence: CATSSPLEGVELFF.

The table lists this clonotype with a few counts. J is TRBJ2-7 and V is TRBV20-1; TRBD2 matches at 9 bases. The CDR3 has 14 amino acids. The J segment lost 4 bases and the V segment lost 6 bases, leaving 10 bases of the junction unmatched. Germline lookup yields CDR1 DFQATT and CDR2 SNEGSKA (reference sequence). The CDR3 DNA reads as TGCAGTGCGGGGGGGGTAGCGGGAGAATACGAGCAGTACTTC. Protein product: CSAGGVAGEYEQYF.

The CDR3 nucleotides are TGCAGTGCTAGTAAGGGAGGAGCGACTAATGAAAAACTGTTTTTT. This translates into CSASKGGATNEKLFF. The J gene is TRBJ1-4, the V gene TRBV20-1; D ambiguous. The CDR3 sequence is 15 residues long. Trimming cost V 3 bases and J 2 bases, with 13 bases left between them. Germline CDR1 and CDR2: DFQATT and SNEGSKA (reference sequence).

This clonotype was seen only a few times. This chain links TRBV6-5 with TRBJ2-7; the D gene is possibly TRBD2 (6 bases). This CDR3 comprises 15 residues. The V end lost 5 bases, the J end lost 3 bases, and 17 bases lay between the germline ends. Germline V gene sequence: CDR1 MNHEY, CDR2 SVGAGI. The CDR3 is CASSRDGTPYYEQYV. CDR3 DNA: TGTGCCAGCAGTCGCGATGGGACTCCCTACTACGAGCAGTACGTC.

This clonotype has at least ten counts. The V call is TRBV20-1, the J call TRBJ1-2, with D maybe TRBD1 (5 bases). The CDR3 consists of 12 residues. V was pared by 6 bases and J by 2 bases, with 10 bases between. The germline V gene encodes CDR1 DFQATT and CDR2 SNEGSKA (reference sequence). The CDR3 protein is CSAPGRNYGYTF. In DNA form, the CDR3 reads TGCAGTGCCCCGGGGCGAAACTATGGCTACACCTTC.